These 7 T cell receptor beta chains came from one sample sequenced in a study of blood T cell repertoires in COVID-19. Assay: immunoSEQ multiplex PCR; the TCRdb copy retains only in-frame clones and omits some. The sample lists about 86,000 clones; roughly 88% were seen once. The sequenced sample was peripheral blood. The receptors derive from a woman aged 80 or over with active or convalescent COVID-19.

This chain links TRBV3-1 (or the pseudogene TRBV3-2) with TRBJ2-3, with D perhaps matching TRBD1 (5 bases). With 0 bases removed from V and 6 bases from J, the gap between germline ends came to 13 bases. The CDR3 runs to 15 residues. Germline V gene sequence: CDR1 LGHDT, CDR2 YNNKEL (reference sequence). CDR3 protein: CASSQETTVWDTQYF. CDR3 in DNA: TGTGCCAGCAGCCAAGAAACGACAGTATGGGATACGCAGTATTTT.

The chain is built from TRBV18 and TRBJ2-5; TRBD2 matches at 11 bases. Germline V gene sequence: CDR1 KGHSH, CDR2 LQKENI. This CDR3 spans 16 amino acids. Trimming cost V 4 bases and J 1 base; bases outside gene matches: 5. The CDR3 spells CASSLGTSGAQETQYF. The CDR3 DNA sequence: TGTGCCAGCTCACTCGGGACTAGCGGAGCCCAAGAGACCCAGTACTTC.

J is TRBJ1-2 and V is TRBV15, with D tentatively TRBD1 (5 bases). This CDR3 has 14 residues. Germline CDR1 LNHNV, CDR2 YYDKDF (reference sequence). Trimming left V 0 bases short and J 6 bases short, with 11 bases between. Here the CDR3 reads CATSRDLGGDGYTF. For the CDR3, the DNA is TGTGCCACCAGCAGAGATTTGGGGGGGGATGGCTACACCTTC.

The CDR3 DNA reads as TGTGCCAGCAGCCCGGGGGGGGGTTCGTATGAGGACGAGCAGTACTTC. Its protein product is CASSPGGGSYEDEQYF. This rearrangement joins TRBV7-2 to TRBJ2-7; TRBD2 aligns across 8 bases. Germline CDR1 and CDR2: SGHTA and FQGNSA. V was pared by 5 bases and J by 5 bases, with 14 bases of the junction left unmatched. The CDR3 contains 16 residues.

This chain uses TRBV28 with TRBJ1-2; D is undetermined. The CDR3 length is 16 residues. Germline CDR1 MDHEN, CDR2 SYDVKM. V was pared by 8 bases and J by 4 bases, with 23 bases between. The CDR3 loop is CASREGRSVDFYGYTF. CDR3 in DNA: TGTGCCAGCCGGGAAGGGCGATCAGTGGATTTCTATGGCTACACCTTC.

DNA for the CDR3: TGCGCCAGCAGCTTGGATCAGGGGCTCACTGAAGCTTTCTTT. This gives the protein CASSLDQGLTEAFF. The chain joins TRBV5-1 to TRBJ1-1; weak D call: TRBD1 (6 bases). Trimming removed 0 bases at V and 4 bases at J, with 10 bases between. The CDR3 consists of 14 residues. CDR1 is SGHRS, CDR2 YFSETQ, per germline.

CDR3 sequence: CATSDPGLATDTQYF. In nucleotides, the CDR3 is TGTGCCACCAGTGACCCAGGACTAGCGACAGATACGCAGTATTTT. V usage is TRBV24-1 and J usage is TRBJ2-3; TRBD2 aligns across 9 bases. Unmatched junction bases numbered 4, after V lost 4 bases and J lost 3 bases. The length of the CDR3 is 15 residues. Germline V gene sequence: CDR1 KGHDR, CDR2 SFDVKD.